Following are 27 T cell receptor beta chains from one sample sequenced in a study of T cell responses to AZD1222 COVID-19 vaccine. Profiled with immunoSEQ multiplex PCR; TCRdb holds only in-frame clones, not every one. This table has roughly 120,000 clones, around 86% appearing once. The sequenced sample was peripheral blood, obtained on day 0 of AZD1222 vaccination. The receptor source for this set is an adult in good health.

This rearrangement joins TRBV30 to TRBJ1-6; no definite D call. Deletions cut 3 bases from V and 9 bases from J, with 9 bases between. Germline assignment: CDR1 GTSNPN and CDR2 SVGIG (reference sequence). The CDR3 covers 12 residues. The CDR3 DNA reads TGTGCCTGGAGACTAATTGGTTCACCCCTCCACTTT. Residues: CAWRLIGSPLHF.

In its sample, this clone was seen once. CDR3 DNA: TGTGCCAGCAGCTTAGGAGACCCGAATGAGCAGTTCTTC. Translating it yields CASSLGDPNEQFF. The chain is built from TRBV11-1 and TRBJ2-1; D is uncertain. V lost 1 base to trimming and J lost 7 bases, with 8 bases between them. This CDR3 spans 13 amino acids. CDR1 is SGHAT, CDR2 FQDESV, per germline (reference sequence). The full variable domain, rest sourced from reference TRBV11-1 and TRBJ2-1, is EAEVAQSPRYKITEKSQAVAFWCDPISGHATLYWYRQILGQGPELLVQFQDESVVDDSQLPKDRFSAERLKGVDSTLKIQPAELGDSAMYLCASSLGDPNEQFFGPGTRLTVL.

The chain carries TRBV5-1 and TRBJ2-7; 9 bases match TRBD1. The CDR3 sequence is 15 residues long. Germline V lookup: CDR1 SGHRS, CDR2 YFSETQ. Trimming cost V 0 bases and J 4 bases; bases outside gene matches: 5. CDR3 region: CASSLEQGARYEQYF. The CDR3 coding sequence is TGCGCCAGCAGCTTGGAACAGGGGGCTCGTTACGAGCAGTACTTC.

This clone was observed a handful of times. The chain is built from TRBV7-9 and TRBJ1-5; TRBD1 might be the D (5 bases). Germline values: CDR1 SEHNR, CDR2 FQNEAQ (reference sequence). Trimming took 10 bases from V and 4 from J, leaving 14 bases between them. The CDR3 has 13 amino acids. As DNA, the CDR3 is TGTGCCACCGGGGGGGACGTTAATCAGCCCCAGCATTTT. As protein: CATGGDVNQPQHF. Using reference TRBV7-9 and TRBJ1-5 for the parts outside the CDR3, the full variable domain is DTGVSQNPRHKITKRGQNVTFRCDPISEHNRLYWYRQTLGQGPEFLTYFQNEAQLEKSRLLSDRFSAERPKGSFSTLEIQRTEQGDSAMYLCATGGDVNQPQHFGDGTRLSIL.

The CDR3 DNA reads TGTGCCAGCAGCTACGGGGAGACCCAGTACTTC. Translated, it gives CASSYGETQYF. The V gene is TRBV7-2, the J gene TRBJ2-5; no firm D call. Per the germline V gene, CDR1 is SGHTA and CDR2 is FQGNSA. Trimming pared 4 bases from V and 5 bases from J, leaving 5 bases between. The CDR3 totals 11 residues.

As DNA, the CDR3 is TGTGCCAGCGGCCAAGGTAGGGGGGCCAGCAATCAGCCCCAGCATTTT. Its translation: CASGQGRGASNQPQHF. The chain uses TRBV28 and TRBJ1-5; possible D gene TRBD1, 6 bases. V was cut by 8 bases and J by 1 base, with 18 bases left in between. This CDR3 spans 16 amino acids. Germline CDR1 MDHEN, CDR2 SYDVKM.

Concerning this clone itself: Other DNA sequences from this sample encode an identical CDR3 as well. The V and J genes are TRBV7-9 and TRBJ1-1; TRBD1 is a possible D gene (5 bases). From germline, CDR1 is SEHNR and CDR2 FQNEAQ (reference sequence). Trimming shortened V by 3 bases and J by 5 bases, and 13 bases separated the two germline ends. The CDR3 sequence is 14 residues long. Here the CDR3 reads CASSLAGGGTEAFF. CDR3 bases: TGTGCCAGCAGCTTGGCGGGGGGAGGAACTGAAGCTTTCTTT. The entire variable domain, with the rest obtained from reference TRBV7-9 and TRBJ1-1, is as follows: DTGVSQNPRHKITKRGQNVTFRCDPISEHNRLYWYRQTLGQGPEFLTYFQNEAQLEKSRLLSDRFSAERPKGSFSTLEIQRTEQGDSAMYLCASSLAGGGTEAFFGQGTRLTVV.

The gene calls are TRBV27 and TRBJ1-2, with 7 positions matching TRBD1. The CDR3 length is 14 residues. Trimming removed 5 bases from V and 3 bases from J; junction bases left unmatched: 6. CDR1 and CDR2 (germline): MNHEY, SMNVEV (reference sequence). CDR3 coding DNA: TGTGCCAGCAGTGGCCAGGGACAGCACTATGGCTACACCTTC. Encoded protein: CASSGQGQHYGYTF.

This clone was detected a few times. The V call is TRBV5-1, the J call TRBJ2-1, with 9 bases that match TRBD2. Germline CDR1 is SGHRS and CDR2 is YFSETQ. The CDR3 loop spans 15 amino acids. The V segment lost 0 bases and the J segment 8 bases; nucleotides outside the gene matches: 6. CDR3 residues: CASSLARAGGDEQFF. Here the CDR3 DNA reads TGCGCCAGCAGCTTGGCCCGAGCGGGAGGAGATGAGCAGTTCTTC.

The rearrangement uses TRBV28 and TRBJ1-5, with no clear D. Trimming removed 5 bases at V and 2 bases at J, with 19 bases between. Per germline, CDR1 MDHEN and CDR2 SYDVKM. The CDR3 runs 17 residues. The CDR3 DNA reads as TGTGCCAGCAGTGGGCTGCACCGGAACGAGGGCAATCAGCCCCAGCATTTT. Protein product: CASSGLHRNEGNQPQHF.

This chain uses TRBV5-1 with TRBJ1-3; 7 nucleotides agree with TRBD1. The J segment lost 0 bases and the V segment lost 1 base, leaving 13 bases of the junction unmatched. From germline, CDR1 is SGHRS and CDR2 YFSETQ. The CDR3 length is 19 residues. The CDR3 bases are TGCGCCAGCAGCTTGCTCCATTCCGGGACAGCGAACTCTGGAAACACCATATATTTT. Residues: CASSLLHSGTANSGNTIYF.

The chain couples TRBV30 to TRBJ2-5, with D maybe TRBD2 (5 bases). V lost 2 bases and J lost 5, with 18 bases in between. The CDR3 spans 15 residues. Germline loops: CDR1 GTSNPN, CDR2 SVGIG (reference sequence). The CDR3 DNA reads as TGTGCCTGGAGTCCCCTCCCAAATTCGGGGGAGACCCAGTACTTC. It codes for CAWSPLPNSGETQYF.

This chain links TRBV2 with TRBJ1-1, with TRBD1 matching over 7 bases. Germline V CDR1 and CDR2: SNHLY, FYNNEI. Trimming took 1 base from V and 6 from J; bases not matched to a gene: 2. The CDR3 consists of 13 residues. In DNA, the CDR3 is TGTGCCAGCAGTGAAGGGGGACAGCCTGAAGCTTTCTTT. It specifies CASSEGGQPEAFF.

The chain carries TRBV7-9 and TRBJ2-3; 7 bases are a match to TRBD2. From germline, CDR1 is SEHNR and CDR2 FQNEAQ (reference sequence). Losses at the gene ends were 3 bases for V and 2 bases for J; bases not matched to a gene: 5. This CDR3 has 15 amino acids. The CDR3 loop reads CASSFPSGATDTQYF. Written as DNA, the CDR3 is TGTGCCAGCAGCTTCCCTAGCGGAGCCACAGATACGCAGTATTTT.

The chain links TRBV12-5 to TRBJ2-3; a weak D match, TRBD1 (5 bases). CDR3 length: 13 residues. Trimming left V 1 base short and J 6 bases short, with 8 bases between. Germline V gene sequence: CDR1 LGHNT, CDR2 FRNRAP. The CDR3 sequence is CASGLGQPDTQYF. The CDR3 nucleotides are TGTGCTAGTGGTTTGGGACAGCCGGATACGCAGTATTTT.

This chain joins TRBV12-3 or TRBV12-4 and TRBJ2-7, with 8 nucleotides matching TRBD1. The CDR3 spans 13 residues. With 6 bases clipped from V and 2 bases from J, the junction kept 3 bases outside the gene matches. This chain's CDR3 is CASSGQGAYEQYF. The CDR3 DNA is TGTGCCAGCAGCGGACAGGGAGCCTACGAGCAGTACTTC.

This clone was seen a single time. This sequence joins TRBV7-2 and TRBJ2-2, with 10 bases fitting TRBD1. Germline values: CDR1 SGHTA, CDR2 FQGNSA. The CDR3 length is 16 residues. V shed 4 bases, J shed 5 bases, and the junction held 7 bases outside the gene matches. CDR3 nucleotide sequence: TGTGCCAGCAGCTATCGGGACAGGGGATCAACCGGGGAGCTGTTTTTT. It is translated as CASSYRDRGSTGELFF.

Points on this clone: This CDR3 is missing its conserved last phenylalanine or tryptophan, likely due to a read error. Because the CDR3's place on the DNA is in doubt, the DNA is left out and the CDR3 is given as listed by TCRdb. The chain employs TRBV5-4 and TRBJ1-6; whether TRBD1, the table's D call, matches the DNA was not checked. Germline V CDR1 and CDR2: SGHNT, YYREEE (reference sequence). Ends included, the CDR3 has 16 residues. CDR3: CASSLDRGQGSTGVSI.

The chain uses TRBV7-2 and TRBJ2-5, with D unresolved. V shed 6 bases and J shed 1 base, with 12 bases lying between them. CDR1 and CDR2 from the germline V gene are SGHTA and FQGNSA. There are 14 residues in the CDR3. The CDR3 DNA reads TGTGCCAGCAGTCCAGGTGTTTCCCAAGAGACCCAGTACTTC. Translation: CASSPGVSQETQYF.

V usage is TRBV25-1 and J usage is TRBJ1-2, with TRBD1 identical over 7 bases. Per the germline V gene, CDR1 is MGHDK and CDR2 is SYGVNS. V lost 2 bases, J lost 3 bases, and 12 bases stayed unmatched. The CDR3 consists of 17 residues. The CDR3 here is CASSEGSETGSHYGYTF. CDR3 in DNA: TGTGCCAGCAGTGAAGGGTCTGAGACAGGGTCCCACTATGGCTACACCTTC.

The V gene is TRBV19, the J gene TRBJ2-7; D unclear. CDR1 is LNHDA and CDR2 is SQIVND in the germline V gene (reference sequence). V lost 3 bases to trimming and J lost 5 bases, with 17 bases between them. The CDR3 is 15 residues long. CDR3 amino acids: CASSIRGGIIDEQYF. The CDR3 DNA follows: TGTGCCAGTAGTATCAGAGGCGGAATAATCGACGAGCAGTACTTC.

The rearrangement links TRBV28 to TRBJ2-3, with TRBD2 matching 9 bases. After removal of 3 bases from V and 4 bases from J, the junction contained 8 bases not matched to a gene. CDR1 is MDHEN and CDR2 is SYDVKM in the germline V gene. This CDR3 contains 16 residues. CDR3 in amino acids: CASSFGGGGAADTQYF. In DNA, the CDR3 is TGTGCCAGCAGTTTCGGCGGCGGGGGGGCGGCAGATACGCAGTATTTT. Using reference TRBV28 and TRBJ2-3 for the parts outside the CDR3, the full variable domain is DVKVTQSSRYLVKRTGEKVFLECVQDMDHENMFWYRQDPGLGLRLIYFSYDVKMKEKGDIPEGYSVSREKKERFSLILESASTNQTSMYLCASSFGGGGAADTQYFGPGTRLTVL.

The chain links TRBV7-2 to TRBJ2-3; D unresolved. CDR1 and CDR2 from the germline V gene are SGHTA and FQGNSA. The CDR3 extends over 16 amino acids. The V end lost 1 base, the J end lost 0 bases, and 11 bases lay between the germline ends. The CDR3 DNA reads as TGTGCCAGCAGCTTAGTTGTGTTTACTAGCACAGATACGCAGTATTTT. Its protein is CASSLVVFTSTDTQYF.

The chain couples TRBV5-1 to TRBJ2-3; 10 positions agree with TRBD2. The germline V gene has CDR1 SGHRS and CDR2 YFSETQ. Losses at the gene ends were 7 bases for V and 1 base for J; bases not matched to a gene: 6. The CDR3 totals 15 residues. The CDR3 bases are TGCGCCAGCGGATCCGGGACTAGCGGCACAGATACGCAGTATTTT. Residues: CASGSGTSGTDTQYF.

Here the CDR3 DNA reads TGTGCCAGCAGTTTTTACGGGACGCACTACGAGCAGTACTTC. Amino acid sequence: CASSFYGTHYEQYF. This chain joins TRBV28 and TRBJ2-7, with D tentatively TRBD1 or TRBD2 (5 bases each). Looked up from germline, CDR1 is MDHEN and CDR2 is SYDVKM. This CDR3 has 14 amino acids. V shed 3 bases and J shed 3 bases, with 12 bases lying between them.

The chain links TRBV21-1 to TRBJ1-5; no DNA check was done on the table's D call, TRBD1. TRBV21-1 is a pseudogene locus. This CDR3 comprises 13 residues. Here the CDR3 reads CASSRRPVQAQHF. CDR3 DNA sequence: TGTGCCAGCAGCAGACGGCCGGTACAGGCCCAGCATTTT.

The rearrangement uses TRBV2 and TRBJ1-2; possible D gene TRBD1, 5 bases. This CDR3 comprises 13 residues. V lost 4 bases and J lost 8, with 14 bases in between. The germline V gene has CDR1 SNHLY and CDR2 FYNNEI. The CDR3 reads CASSGYRDSGYTF. CDR3 coding DNA: TGTGCCAGCAGTGGGTACCGGGACTCCGGCTACACCTTC.